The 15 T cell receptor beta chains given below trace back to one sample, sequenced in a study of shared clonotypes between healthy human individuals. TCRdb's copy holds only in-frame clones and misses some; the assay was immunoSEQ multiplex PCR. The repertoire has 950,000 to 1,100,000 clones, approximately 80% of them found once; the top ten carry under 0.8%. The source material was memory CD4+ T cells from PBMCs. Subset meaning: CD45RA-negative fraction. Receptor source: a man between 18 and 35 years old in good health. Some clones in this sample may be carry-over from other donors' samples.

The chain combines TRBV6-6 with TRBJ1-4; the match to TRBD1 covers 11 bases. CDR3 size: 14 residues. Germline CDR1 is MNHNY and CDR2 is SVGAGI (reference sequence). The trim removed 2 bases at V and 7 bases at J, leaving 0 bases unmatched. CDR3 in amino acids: CASSYGTGGEKLFF. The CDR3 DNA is TGTGCCAGCAGTTACGGGACAGGGGGTGAAAAACTGTTTTTT.

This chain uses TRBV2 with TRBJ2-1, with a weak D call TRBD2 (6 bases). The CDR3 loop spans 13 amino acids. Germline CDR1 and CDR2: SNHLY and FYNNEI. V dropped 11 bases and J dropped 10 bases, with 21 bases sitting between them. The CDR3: CAVTGTLDGEQFF. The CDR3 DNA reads TGTGCCGTCACCGGGACTTTAGATGGGGAGCAGTTCTTC.

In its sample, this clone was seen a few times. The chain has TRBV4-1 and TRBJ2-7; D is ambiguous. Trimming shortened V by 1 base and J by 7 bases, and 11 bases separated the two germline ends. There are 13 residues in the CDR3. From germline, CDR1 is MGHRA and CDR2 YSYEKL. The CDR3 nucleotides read TGCGCCAGCAGCCAAGTTTGGCGAGAAGAGCAGTACTTC. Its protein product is CASSQVWREEQYF.

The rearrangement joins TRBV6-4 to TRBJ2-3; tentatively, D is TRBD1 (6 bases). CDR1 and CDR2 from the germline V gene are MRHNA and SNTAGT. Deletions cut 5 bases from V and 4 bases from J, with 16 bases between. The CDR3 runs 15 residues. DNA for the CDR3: TGTGCCAGCAGTTTACAGGGAAACCGCGCAGATACGCAGTATTTT. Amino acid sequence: CASSLQGNRADTQYF.

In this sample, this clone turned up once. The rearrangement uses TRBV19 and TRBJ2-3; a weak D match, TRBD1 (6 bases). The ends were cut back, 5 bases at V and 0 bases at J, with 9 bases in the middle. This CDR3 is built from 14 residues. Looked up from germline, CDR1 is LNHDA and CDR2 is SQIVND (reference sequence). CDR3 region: CASSLQGSTDTQYF. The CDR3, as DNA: TGTGCCAGTAGTCTACAGGGAAGCACAGATACGCAGTATTTT.

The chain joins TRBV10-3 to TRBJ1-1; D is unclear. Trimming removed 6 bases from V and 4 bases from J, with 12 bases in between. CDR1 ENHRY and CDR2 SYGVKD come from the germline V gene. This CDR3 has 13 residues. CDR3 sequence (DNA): TGTGCCATCAGCACGGCGGCCCTCACTGAAGCTTTCTTT. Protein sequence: CAISTAALTEAFF.

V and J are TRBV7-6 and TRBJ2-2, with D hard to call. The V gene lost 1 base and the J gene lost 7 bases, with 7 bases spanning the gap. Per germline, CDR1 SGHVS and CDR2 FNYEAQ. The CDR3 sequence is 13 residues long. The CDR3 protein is CASSLGQLGELFF. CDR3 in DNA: TGTGCCAGCAGCTTAGGGCAGCTCGGGGAGCTGTTTTTT.

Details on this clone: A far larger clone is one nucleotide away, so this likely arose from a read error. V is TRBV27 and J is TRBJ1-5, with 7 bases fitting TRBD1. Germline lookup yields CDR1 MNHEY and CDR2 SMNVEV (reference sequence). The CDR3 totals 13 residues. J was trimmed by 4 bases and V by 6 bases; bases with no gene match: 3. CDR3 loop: CASRRDSNQPQHF. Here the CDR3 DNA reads TGTGCCAGCAGGCGGGACAGTAATCAGCCCCAGCATTTT.

The CDR3 is CASSPPGFPTQYF. CDR3 DNA: TGTGCCAGCTCACCACCGGGTTTCCCTACGCAGTATTTT. The chain has TRBV18 and TRBJ2-3; D not resolved. The V and J ends lost 0 bases and 8 bases respectively, with 9 bases between them. Germline CDR1 and CDR2: KGHSH and LQKENI. CDR3 length equals 13 residues.

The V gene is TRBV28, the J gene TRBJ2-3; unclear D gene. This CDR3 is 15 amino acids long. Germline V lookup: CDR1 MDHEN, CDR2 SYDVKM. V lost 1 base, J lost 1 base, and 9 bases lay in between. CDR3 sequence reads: CASSLSRAGTDTQYF. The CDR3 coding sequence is TGTGCCAGCAGTTTATCCCGGGCAGGCACAGATACGCAGTATTTT.

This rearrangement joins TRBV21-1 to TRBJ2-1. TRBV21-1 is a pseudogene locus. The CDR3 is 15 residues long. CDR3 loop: CASSKLVQVGDEQFF. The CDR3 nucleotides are TGTGCCAGCAGCAAACTTGTCCAGGTGGGGGATGAGCAGTTCTTC.

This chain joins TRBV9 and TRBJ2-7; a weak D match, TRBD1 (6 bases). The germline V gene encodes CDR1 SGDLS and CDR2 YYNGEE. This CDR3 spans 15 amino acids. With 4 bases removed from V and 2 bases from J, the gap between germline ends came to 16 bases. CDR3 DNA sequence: TGTGCCAGCAGCCCACAGCAGACAGGACCCTACGAGCAGTACTTC. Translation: CASSPQQTGPYEQYF.

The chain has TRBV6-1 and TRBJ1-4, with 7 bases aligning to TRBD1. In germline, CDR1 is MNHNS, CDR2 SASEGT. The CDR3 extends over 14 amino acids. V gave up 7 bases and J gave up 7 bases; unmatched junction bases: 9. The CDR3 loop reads CASIGDRVVEKLFF. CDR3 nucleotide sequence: TGTGCCAGCATAGGGGACAGAGTGGTTGAAAAACTGTTTTTT.

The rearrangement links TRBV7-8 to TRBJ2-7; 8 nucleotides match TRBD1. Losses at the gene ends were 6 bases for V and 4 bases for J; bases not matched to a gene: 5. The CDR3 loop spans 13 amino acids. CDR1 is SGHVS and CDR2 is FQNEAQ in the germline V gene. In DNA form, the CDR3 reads TGTGCCAGCAGGTCAGGACAGGGATACGAGCAGTACTTC. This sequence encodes CASRSGQGYEQYF.

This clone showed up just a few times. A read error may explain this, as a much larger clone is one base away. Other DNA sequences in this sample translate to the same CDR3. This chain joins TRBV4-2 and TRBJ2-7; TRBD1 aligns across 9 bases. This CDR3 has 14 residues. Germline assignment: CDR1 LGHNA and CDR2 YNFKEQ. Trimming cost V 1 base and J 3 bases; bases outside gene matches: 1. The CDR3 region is CASSQGTGDYEQYF. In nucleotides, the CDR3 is TGTGCCAGCAGCCAAGGGACAGGGGACTACGAGCAGTACTTC.